This TCR beta chain emerged from a study of cytomegalovirus exposure and HLA in healthy donors. The PCR ran on 60 Vbeta and 13 Jbeta primers. Using immunoSEQ multiplex PCR, the repertoire was profiled, and TCRdb retains in-frame clones only, with some absent. This table holds 110,000 to 150,000 clones, around 84% found once. V lost 2 bases, J lost 0 bases, and 6 bases stayed unmatched. CDR1 and CDR2 from the germline V gene are MNHNY and SVGAGI (reference sequence). This CDR3 has 16 amino acids. The J gene is TRBJ1-1, the V gene TRBV6-6; 7 bases align to TRBD1. The sequence was obtained from a boy aged 2 to 10 in good health and CMV-seronegative. Material: PBMCs. CDR3: CASSYRQGPLNTEAFF. The CDR3 nucleotides read TGTGCCAGCAGTTACCGACAGGGACCGCTGAACACTGAAGCTTTCTTT.